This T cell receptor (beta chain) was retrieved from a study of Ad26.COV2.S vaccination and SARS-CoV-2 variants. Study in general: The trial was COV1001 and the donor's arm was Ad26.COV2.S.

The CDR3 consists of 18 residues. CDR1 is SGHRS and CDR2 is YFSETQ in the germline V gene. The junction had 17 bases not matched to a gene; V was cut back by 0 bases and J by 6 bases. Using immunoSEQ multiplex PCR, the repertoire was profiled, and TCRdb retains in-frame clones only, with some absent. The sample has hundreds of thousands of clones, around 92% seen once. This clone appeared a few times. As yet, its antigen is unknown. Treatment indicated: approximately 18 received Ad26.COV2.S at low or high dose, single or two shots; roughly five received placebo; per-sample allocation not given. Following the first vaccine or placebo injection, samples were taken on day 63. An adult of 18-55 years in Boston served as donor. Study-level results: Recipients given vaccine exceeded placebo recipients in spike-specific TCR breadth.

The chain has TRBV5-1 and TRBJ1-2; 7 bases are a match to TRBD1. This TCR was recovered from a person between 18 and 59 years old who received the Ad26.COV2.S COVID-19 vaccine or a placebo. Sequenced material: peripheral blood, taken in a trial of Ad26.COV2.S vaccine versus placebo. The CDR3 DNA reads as TGCGCCAGCAGCTTGGCCTTGGGGACAGCCCAGAAGATCGATGGCTACACCTTC. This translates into CASSLALGTAQKIDGYTF.